This section outlines one T cell receptor (beta chain) sequence together with its context. Its antigen is still unknown. This specimen includes other DNA sequences encoding the same CDR3. This specimen belongs to a study of shared clonotypes between healthy human individuals. Background on the study: The study used three CD4 naive, three CD4 memory, two CD8 naive and one CD8 memory plate per donor.

V was pared by 2 bases and J by 0 bases, with 5 bases between. Germline values: CDR1 MDHEN, CDR2 SYDVKM. The CDR3 has 15 amino acids. The study, taken as a whole, reports: Owing to a small donor count, the genetic and exposure-history diversity represented was limited. Naive subsets tended to show greater estimated richness than memory subsets.

Produced via immunoSEQ multiplex PCR; TCRdb's table is partial and in-frame only. The sample lists hundreds of thousands of clones, around 72% occurring once. This TCR was sampled from a woman aged 30 to 39 in good health. The V call is TRBV28, the J call TRBJ2-6; D unresolved. The sequenced sample was memory CD4+ T cells sorted from blood. As to subset: CD45RA-negative fraction. CDR3 amino acids: CASSLGFSGANVLTF. DNA for the CDR3: TGTGCCAGCAGTTTAGGTTTCTCTGGGGCCAACGTCCTGACTTTC.